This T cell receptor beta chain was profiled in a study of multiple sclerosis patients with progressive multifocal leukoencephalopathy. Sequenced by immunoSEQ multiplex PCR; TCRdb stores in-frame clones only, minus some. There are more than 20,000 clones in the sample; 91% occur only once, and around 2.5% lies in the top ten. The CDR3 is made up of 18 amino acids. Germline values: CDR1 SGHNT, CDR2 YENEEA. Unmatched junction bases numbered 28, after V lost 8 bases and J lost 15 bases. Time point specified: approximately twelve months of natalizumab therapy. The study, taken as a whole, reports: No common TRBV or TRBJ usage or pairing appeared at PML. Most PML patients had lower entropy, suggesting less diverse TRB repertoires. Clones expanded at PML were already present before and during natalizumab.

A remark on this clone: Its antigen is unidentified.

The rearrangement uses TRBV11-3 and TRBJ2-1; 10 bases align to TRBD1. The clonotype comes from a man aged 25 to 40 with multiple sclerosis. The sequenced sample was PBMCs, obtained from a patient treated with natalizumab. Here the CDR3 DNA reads TGTGCCAGCGAGGGGGGACAGGGGACCATTGGAGCGGGATCTCATCCGTTCTTC. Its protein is CASEGGQGTIGAGSHPFF. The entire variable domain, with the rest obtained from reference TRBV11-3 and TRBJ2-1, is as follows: EAGVVQSPRYKIIEKKQPVAFWCNPISGHNTLYWYLQNLGQGPELLIRYENEEAVDDSQLPKDRFSAERLKGVDSTLKIQPAELGDSAVYLCASEGGQGTIGAGSHPFFGPGTRLTVL.